What follows are 22 T cell receptor beta chains derived from one specimen sequenced in a study of T cell responses to AZD1222 COVID-19 vaccine. Clones were read by immunoSEQ multiplex PCR, and TCRdb kept only the in-frame ones, dropping some. This sample yields about 110,000 clones, of which about nine tenths are seen a single time; about 1.2% belongs to the top ten. The sequencing used peripheral blood, collected on day 0 of AZD1222 vaccination. The receptors originated from an adult in good health.

The chain couples TRBV7-9 to TRBJ1-1; D not resolved. Between the trimmed V and J ends, which lost 3 bases and 1 base, there was a span of 6 bases. The CDR3 runs 13 residues. Germline CDR1 SEHNR, CDR2 FQNEAQ (reference sequence). This chain's CDR3 is CASSLEGNTEAFF. The CDR3 DNA reads as TGTGCCAGCAGCTTGGAGGGGAACACTGAAGCTTTCTTT.

The V call is TRBV5-8, the J call TRBJ1-1; possible D gene TRBD1, 5 bases. Germline-derived CDR1 and CDR2 are SGHTS and YDEGEE. CDR3 length equals 15 residues. V dropped 0 bases and J dropped 5 bases, with 14 bases sitting between them. The CDR3 region is CASSLGAPRGTEAFF. CDR3 in DNA: TGTGCCAGCAGCTTGGGTGCACCCCGGGGGACTGAAGCTTTCTTT.

The chain carries TRBV9 and TRBJ2-1; 8 bases map to TRBD2. The germline V gene has CDR1 SGDLS and CDR2 YYNGEE. V lost 7 bases and J lost 0; bases outside the gene matches: 6. The CDR3 runs to 15 residues. DNA for the CDR3: TGTGCCAGCGGGTTAGCGGGGAGCTCCTACAATGAGCAGTTCTTC. This translates into CASGLAGSSYNEQFF. Full variable domain (rest looked up from reference TRBV9 and TRBJ2-1): DSGVTQTPKHLITATGQRVTLRCSPRSGDLSVYWYQQSLDQGLQFLIQYYNGEERAKGNILERFSAQQFPDLHSELNLSSLELGDSALYFCASGLAGSSYNEQFFGPGTRLTVL.

This clone was seen more than once but under ten times. The chain couples TRBV4-3 to TRBJ1-6; D possibly corresponds to TRBD1 (6 bases). This CDR3 has 15 amino acids. V was pared by 0 bases and J by 10 bases, with 13 bases between. Per germline, CDR1 LGHNA and CDR2 YSLEER. The CDR3 here is CASSQEFGGRSPLHF. The CDR3 DNA follows: TGCGCCAGCAGCCAAGAATTCGGGGGGCGATCACCCCTCCACTTT.

This clone occurred a few times. The gene calls are TRBV5-1 and TRBJ1-2; the D is unclear. The germline V gene has CDR1 SGHRS and CDR2 YFSETQ. The CDR3 is made up of 11 amino acids. Trimming took off 1 base at V and 6 bases at J, with 4 bases between the two ends. As DNA, the CDR3 is TGCGCCAGCAGCTTGTTAGATGGCTACACCTTC. This translates into CASSLLDGYTF.

The CDR3 coding sequence is TGTGCCAGCAGCCGATGGACAGGGGCGGAAAACACCATATATTTT. It translates to CASSRWTGAENTIYF. This sequence joins TRBV7-9 and TRBJ1-3; 9 nucleotides agree with TRBD1. The CDR3 covers 15 residues. The V segment lost 5 bases and the J segment 6 bases; nucleotides outside the gene matches: 8. Germline values: CDR1 SEHNR, CDR2 FQNEAQ (reference sequence).

V gene TRBV6-5 combines with J gene TRBJ1-2; TRBD1 is a possible D gene (5 bases). From germline, CDR1 is MNHEY and CDR2 SVGAGI. The CDR3 contains 14 residues. Trimming stripped 6 bases from V and 1 base from J, with 12 bases between. CDR3 residues: CASSPGPLNYGYTF. CDR3 DNA sequence: TGTGCCAGCAGCCCGGGACCCCTTAACTATGGCTACACCTTC.

V is TRBV2 and J is TRBJ2-5, with a possible D match to TRBD1 (6 bases). The CDR3 totals 13 residues. V gave up 6 bases and J gave up 5 bases, with 13 bases separating them. The germline V gene has CDR1 SNHLY and CDR2 FYNNEI. The CDR3: CASRGQSLETQYF. CDR3 nucleotides: TGTGCCAGCAGAGGACAGAGTTTGGAGACCCAGTACTTC.

The chain has TRBV7-6 and TRBJ1-6; maybe TRBD1 (6 bases). This CDR3 is built from 15 residues. V was pared by 2 bases and J by 10 bases, with 15 bases between. From germline, CDR1 is SGHVS and CDR2 FNYEAQ. Written as DNA, the CDR3 is TGTGCCAGCAGCTTAAGTGCTGGCGGGGGCTCACCCCTCCACTTT. It codes for CASSLSAGGGSPLHF.

V gene TRBV28 combines with J gene TRBJ2-7, with 7 bases lining up with TRBD2. CDR3 length: 13 amino acids. Trimming removed 3 bases from V and 2 bases from J; junction bases left unmatched: 1. The V gene's germline CDR1 is MDHEN and CDR2 SYDVKM. This chain's CDR3 is CASSFAGAYEQYF. CDR3 in DNA: TGTGCCAGCAGTTTTGCGGGAGCCTACGAGCAGTACTTC. Looking up the rest from reference TRBV28 and TRBJ2-7 gives the full variable domain: DVKVTQSSRYLVKRTGEKVFLECVQDMDHENMFWYRQDPGLGLRLIYFSYDVKMKEKGDIPEGYSVSREKKERFSLILESASTNQTSMYLCASSFAGAYEQYFGPGTRLTVT.

The CDR3 sequence is CASSWGGQGHQPQHF. DNA of the CDR3: TGTGCCAGCAGCTGGGGAGGACAGGGGCATCAGCCCCAGCATTTT. The rearrangement links TRBV5-6 to TRBJ1-5; 9 positions agree with TRBD1. CDR1 is SGHDT, CDR2 YYEEEE, per germline. CDR3 size: 15 residues. The trim removed 3 bases at V and 5 bases at J, leaving 6 bases unmatched.

This chain connects TRBV4-2 to TRBJ2-2, with 10 bases matching TRBD2. The CDR3 consists of 15 residues. Germline V CDR1 and CDR2: LGHNA, YNFKEQ. Losses at the gene ends were 4 bases for V and 3 bases for J; bases not matched to a gene: 2. The CDR3 is CASSPGTSDTGELFF. In nucleotides, the CDR3 is TGTGCCAGCAGCCCTGGGACTAGCGACACCGGGGAGCTGTTTTTT.

The rearrangement joins TRBV6-6 to TRBJ2-2; 10 nucleotides line up with TRBD2. CDR3 length equals 15 residues. Germline CDR1 MNHNY, CDR2 SVGAGI (reference sequence). The junction had 9 bases not matched to a gene; V was cut back by 6 bases and J by 8 bases. The CDR3 DNA sequence: TGTGCCAGCAGGGGAGCTAGCGGGGGAACGGGGGAGCTGTTTTTT. Encoded protein: CASRGASGGTGELFF.

The CDR3 bases are TGCGCCAGCAGCTTGGGACAGGGCCTCAATCAGCCCCAGCATTTT. Translated: CASSLGQGLNQPQHF. The rearrangement uses TRBV5-1 and TRBJ1-5; 7 nucleotides align to TRBD1. Germline V CDR1 and CDR2: SGHRS, YFSETQ. This CDR3 is built from 15 residues. V was clipped by 0 bases and J by 3 bases; unmatched bases: 3.

V gene TRBV7-9 combines with J gene TRBJ2-2, with D tentatively TRBD1 or TRBD2 (6 bases each). The CDR3 covers 16 residues. From germline, CDR1 is SEHNR and CDR2 FQNEAQ (reference sequence). V dropped 5 bases and J dropped 6 bases, with 19 bases sitting between them. The DNA of the CDR3 is TGTGCCAGCAGCGAACAGGGTTGGGGGACTGCCGGGGAGCTGTTTTTT. This encodes CASSEQGWGTAGELFF.

The genes are TRBV14 and TRBJ2-2; 9 bases fit TRBD1. The CDR3 extends over 16 amino acids. V shed 2 bases, J shed 4 bases, and the junction held 5 bases outside the gene matches. Germline V CDR1 and CDR2: SGHDN, FVKESK. The CDR3 spells CASSQLGQGSTGELFF. The DNA for the CDR3 is TGTGCCAGCAGCCAACTTGGACAGGGGAGCACCGGGGAGCTGTTTTTT.

The rearrangement joins TRBV2 to TRBJ1-6; D is ambiguous. Germline V CDR1 and CDR2: SNHLY, FYNNEI. The V end was cut by 5 bases, the J end by 5 bases, with 13 bases between. This CDR3 comprises 15 residues. In nucleotides, the CDR3 is TGTGCCAGCAGTCAAAGACGGCCGGATAATTCACCCCTCCACTTT. Protein sequence: CASSQRRPDNSPLHF.

The chain links TRBV5-6 to TRBJ1-5, with D tentatively TRBD1 (6 bases). Germline values: CDR1 SGHDT, CDR2 YYEEEE. The CDR3 spans 18 residues. The V end was cut by 2 bases, the J end by 0 bases, with 18 bases between. CDR3 coding DNA: TGTGCCAGCAGCTTCTCCGACAGGTTGATGATTAGCAATCAGCCCCAGCATTTT. This translates into CASSFSDRLMISNQPQHF.

The chain joins TRBV21-1 to TRBJ2-1; TRBD2, as called in the table, went unchecked against the DNA. TRBV21-1 has pseudogene status. The CDR3 loop spans 16 amino acids. CDR3 sequence (DNA): TGTGCCAGCAGCAAAGTGTGGCTAGCGGGGGGCAATGAGCAGTTCTTC. It is translated as CASSKVWLAGGNEQFF.

This clone was observed once. The genes are TRBV7-8 and TRBJ2-3; D is unresolved. The CDR3 totals 11 residues. Germline CDR1 is SGHVS and CDR2 is FQNEAQ. Trimming removed 5 bases from V and 6 bases from J, with 6 bases in between. CDR3 bases: TGTGCCAGCAGCATTCAGGATACGCAGTATTTT. It encodes CASSIQDTQYF.

This sequence joins TRBV5-1 and TRBJ1-2; TRBD1 agrees at 8 bases. With 3 bases clipped from V and 3 bases from J, the junction kept 7 bases outside the gene matches. The CDR3 contains 15 residues. Germline V gene sequence: CDR1 SGHRS, CDR2 YFSETQ. CDR3: CASSSGGTGDYGYTF. In nucleotides, the CDR3 is TGCGCCAGCAGCTCCGGGGGGACAGGCGACTATGGCTACACCTTC.

The chain combines TRBV6-2 or TRBV6-3 with TRBJ2-7, with 14 positions matching TRBD2. This CDR3 has 18 amino acids. Losses at the gene ends were 2 bases for V and 3 bases for J; bases not matched to a gene: 9. Germline assignment: CDR1 MNHEY and CDR2 SVGEGT. CDR3 residues: CASSYGLAGGQSNYEQYF. The CDR3 region has the DNA TGTGCCAGCAGTTACGGACTAGCGGGGGGCCAATCTAACTACGAGCAGTACTTC.